This T cell receptor (beta chain) stems from a study of T cell responses to AZD1222 COVID-19 vaccine (dated by TCRdb to about 2021). Regarding the study in general: AZD1222 recipients given second doses at about 4 weeks or at about 12 weeks were pooled, since spike-specific TCR depth and breadth were not found to differ between the two schedules. TCR sequencing was performed for 230 to 250 trial participants, of whom about 200 were given two doses of AZD1222 and around 25 were given two doses of MenACWY control vaccine. Trial participants were enrolled by age into 18-55, 56-69 and 70-plus year subgroups, with about 150, 27 and 61 TCR-sequenced participants respectively.

The CDR3 regions of human TCRbeta chains were analyzed by immunosequencing. Turning to the authors' computational methods: TCRs in the repertoires were matched against a reference library of SARS-CoV-2-specific TCRs that had been generated with the MIRA antigen-specificity platform. Breadth meant the fraction of unique TCRs that were SARS-CoV-2-associated, whereas depth meant the fraction of total T cells that were SARS-CoV-2-associated. Each spike-specific TCR was assigned to its reactive spike region and to a CD4 or CD8 class using the MIRA data. Log10-transformed breadth and depth values were compared by one-way ANOVA with Sidak's multiple comparisons tests. In TCRdb, the immuneACCESS table is reduced to in-frame sequences with V and J assigned. These tables do not hold every clone; where another copy was compared, an unresolved V gene accounts for under half, and the others remain unexplained. Clone size and V and J calls were adopted from that table, with D and trimming inferred from the DNA. For this sample the table gives 120,000 or so clones, of which around 87% were detected only once. About 1.5% of the sample is taken by the ten largest.

Including cysteine and phenylalanine, the CDR3 has 16 amino acids. Just the 48-base CDR3 DNA is kept, in frame starting at base 1. V lost 3 bases and J lost 5 bases; the stretch between them is 17 bases long. Via the germline V gene (reference sequence), CDR1 is LNHDA and CDR2 SQIVND. Broader findings and caveats from the paper: CD4 TCRs associated with the vaccine covered the entire spike protein, and the dominant responses were in regions 160-218 and 743-854. In the small 56-69-year group, the increase in depth fell short of significance, most likely because of low power. Reportedly, almost half of the unique spike-specific TCRs recognized epitopes lying outside the regions that are mutated in the B.1.351 and B.1.1.7 variants. No day 14 peak-response samples were available, so repertoires were characterized only after the peak T cell response. Most participants were white British and females outnumbered males, and the authors suggested that clonal diversity may have been underestimated. Conclusions about previously exposed vaccinees were limited because only six or seven AZD1222 recipients were SARS-CoV-2 seropositive at baseline. After two AZD1222 doses, spike-specific TCR breadth and depth were significantly higher than at day 0 and than in MenACWY recipients.

In regard to this clone: This receptor's antigen is unknown. No base-level quality is on record; no much larger clone is a single base apart.

Per the publication, the time point label means: baseline before first vaccination. Vaccinee samples were obtained from the UK trials COV001 and COV002, which included a single-blind randomized controlled phase 2/3 trial of AZD1222 (ChAdOx1 nCoV-19) in healthy adults. For TCRbeta chain sequencing, PBMC samples from trial participants were taken at day 0 and at day 28 after the second dose. The TCR comes from an adult in good health. The source was peripheral blood, collected on day 0 of AZD1222 vaccination. The chain was built from TRBV19 and TRBJ2-4; confidence is insufficient to name the D gene. The nucleotides are TGTGCCAGTAGTATTAAATCTGGCCGAGGAGAAAACATTCAGTACTTC. This yields the protein CASSIKSGRGENIQYF.